This T cell receptor beta chain was sequenced during a study of shared clonotypes between healthy human individuals. Findings of the study overall: Compared with memory subsets, naive subsets generally had larger estimated richness.

Germline V CDR1 and CDR2: MGHRA, YSYEKL. The CDR3 loop spans 15 amino acids. The ends lost 2 bases at V and 5 bases at J; junction bases unmatched: 6. Here immunoSEQ multiplex PCR was the method, and the copy in TCRdb shows in-frame clones only, minus some. The table includes nearly 2 million clones, about 94% detected once. Positively selected for CCR7, the CD45RO-negative cells used as naive CD8 cells excluded terminally differentiated effector memory CD45RA+ cells. Details on this clone: The antigen remains undetermined.

Sequences were obtained from naive CD8+ T cells sorted from blood. The gene calls are TRBV4-1 and TRBJ2-7, with 10 bases that match TRBD1. The receptor was derived from a man aged 18 to 35 in good health. The CDR3 spells CASSQRDRGLNEQYF. Here the CDR3 DNA reads TGCGCCAGCAGCCAACGGGACAGGGGACTCAACGAGCAGTACTTC.